The 9 T cell receptor beta chains below were found in one sample sequenced in a study of blood T cell repertoires in COVID-19 (TCRdb year 2020). Libraries were prepared through the immunoSEQ multiplex PCR assay. This is the immuneACCESS table as TCRdb keeps it, with only in-frame sequences that have V and J called. A part of the clones is gone; compared with another copy, unresolved V genes explain less than half, and the rest is unexplained. The sample table shows hundreds of thousands of clones, and more than 70% are seen once. 10% to 15% of the sample comes from the top ten. The specimen was peripheral blood. These receptors all come from a woman in her forties or fifties with COVID-19, enrolled during active disease.

The V and J genes are TRBV11-3 and TRBJ1-5; D call uncertain. The CDR3 has 20 amino acids. Germline V CDR1 and CDR2: SGHNT, YENEEA. V was trimmed by 1 base and J by 1 base, leaving 23 bases between them. The DNA for the CDR3 is TGTGCCAGCAGCTTAGGGGGAGTTATTCTGGTTGGTATAAGCAATCAGCCCCAGCATTTT. The encoded protein is CASSLGGVILVGISNQPQHF.

This clone showed up many times. The chain has TRBV9 and TRBJ1-6; 7 bases agree with TRBD1. The germline gives CDR1 SGDLS, CDR2 YYNGEE. This CDR3 region has 15 residues. J lost 6 bases, V lost 4 bases, and 7 bases had no gene match. The CDR3 coding sequence is TGTGCCAGCAGCCCATGGGACAGCTTTAATTCACCCCTCCACTTT. Translation: CASSPWDSFNSPLHF.

CDR3 amino acids: CASSYPPDRGHGYTF. Written as DNA, the CDR3 is TGTGCCAGCAGTTACCCCCCGGACAGGGGGCACGGCTACACCTTC. The gene calls are TRBV6-6 and TRBJ1-2; 11 nucleotides align to TRBD1. Germline CDR1 reads MNHNY; CDR2 reads SVGAGI (reference sequence). Unmatched junction bases numbered 7, after V lost 2 bases and J lost 8 bases. The CDR3 totals 15 residues.

V and J are TRBV24-1 and TRBJ2-3, with D possibly TRBD1 on 6 matching bases. Trimming removed 4 bases from V and 3 bases from J, with 13 bases in between. The CDR3 sequence is 15 residues long. Per germline, CDR1 KGHDR and CDR2 SFDVKD. The CDR3 loop reads CATSDPGHPTDTQYF. The CDR3 DNA sequence: TGTGCCACCAGTGACCCGGGACACCCTACAGATACGCAGTATTTT.

The V and J genes are TRBV6-5 and TRBJ2-7; D might be TRBD2 (6 bases). Looked up from germline, CDR1 is MNHEY and CDR2 is SVGAGI. Trimming stripped 2 bases from V and 5 bases from J, with 13 bases between. The CDR3 length is 14 residues. CDR3 loop: CASSYRGFIHEQYF. DNA for the CDR3: TGTGCCAGCAGTTACCGGGGGTTCATCCACGAGCAGTACTTC.

The V and J genes are TRBV9 and TRBJ2-4; a weak D match, TRBD2 (5 bases). The CDR3 runs to 15 residues. Germline V gene data show CDR1 as SGDLS and CDR2 as YYNGEE. V was pared by 0 bases and J by 5 bases, with 12 bases between. CDR3 region: CASSVDAGAQNIQYF. DNA for the CDR3: TGTGCCAGCAGCGTAGATGCGGGTGCCCAAAACATTCAGTACTTC.

The count of this clone is one. The chain has TRBV19 and TRBJ1-2, with D possibly TRBD1 on 5 matching bases. Germline assignment: CDR1 LNHDA and CDR2 SQIVND (reference sequence). This CDR3 is built from 14 residues. Trimming took off 1 base at V and 4 bases at J, with 10 bases between the two ends. The CDR3 nucleotides read TGTGCCAGTAGTATAGGGGGCAAGCTCTATGGCTACACCTTC. Its translation is CASSIGGKLYGYTF.

The chain uses TRBV5-1 and TRBJ2-7; TRBD2 might be the D (5 bases). Trimming removed 3 bases at V and 3 bases at J, with 13 bases between. This CDR3 has 14 residues. CDR1 SGHRS and CDR2 YFSETQ come from the germline V gene. The CDR3 sequence: CASSSGLFDYEQYF. CDR3 nucleotides: TGCGCCAGCAGCTCCGGACTTTTCGACTACGAGCAGTACTTC.

This clone was observed once. The chain joins TRBV6-5 to TRBJ1-2; TRBD1 might be the D (5 bases). The germline gives CDR1 MNHEY, CDR2 SVGAGI. V gave up 2 bases and J gave up 8 bases, with 15 bases separating them. The CDR3 extends over 14 amino acids. The CDR3 DNA follows: TGTGCCAGCAGTTACGGTCGGGGAGGGGACGGCTACACCTTC. Encoded protein: CASSYGRGGDGYTF.